The rows below give T cell receptor beta chains drawn from one sample of a study of blood T cell repertoires in COVID-19. Clones were read by immunoSEQ multiplex PCR, and TCRdb kept only the in-frame ones, dropping some. The table lists about 250,000 clones, about 84% of them singletons. Sequences were obtained from peripheral blood. Receptors were obtained from a woman of 80 years or more with acute or convalescent COVID-19. Each CDR3 is given with its conserved first and last residue. Each record gives: J gene, D gene, V gene, clone size, CDR3 protein, CDR3 DNA. D genes are given only for firm matches. Clone sizes are given selectively: once, few, many, or a class where the clone is expanded.

TRBJ1-2,NA,TRBV18,NA,CASSQETGTPWGYTF,TGTGCCAGCTCACAGGAGACAGGAACCCCCTGGGGCTACACCTTC
TRBJ2-3,TRBD1,TRBV3-1/TRBV3-2,few,CASSVNRGRPTDTQYF,TGTGCCAGCAGCGTGAACAGGGGCCGACCCACAGATACGCAGTATTTT
TRBJ2-6,NA,TRBV9,many,CASSGVQANVLTF,TGTGCCAGCAGCGGCGTTCAGGCCAACGTCCTGACTTTC
TRBJ1-2,TRBD1,TRBV5-1,NA,CASSIRDSHSYGYTF,TGCGCCAGCAGCATCCGGGACAGTCACAGCTATGGCTACACCTTC
TRBJ2-3,TRBD2,TRBV7-2,NA,CASSLQRGNTDTQYF,TGTGCCAGCAGCTTACAGCGGGGAAACACAGATACGCAGTATTTT
TRBJ2-1,TRBD1,TRBV2,NA,CASTGTGGIGEQFF,TGTGCCAGCACTGGGACAGGGGGCATCGGTGAGCAGTTCTTC
TRBJ1-1,TRBD1,TRBV24-1,NA,CATSESGTANTEAFF,TGTGCCACCAGTGAGTCCGGGACAGCGAACACTGAAGCTTTCTTT
TRBJ1-5,TRBD1,TRBV19,NA,CASSMGDRVRQPQHF,TGTGCCAGTAGTATGGGGGACAGGGTACGGCAGCCCCAGCATTTT
TRBJ1-2,TRBD1,TRBV5-4,NA,CASARGQGRSNYGYTF,TGTGCCAGCGCCAGGGGACAGGGGAGATCTAACTATGGCTACACCTTC
TRBJ2-1,NA,TRBV6-5,NA,CASRSSGIPYNEQFF,TGTGCCAGCAGGTCCTCCGGGATTCCTTACAATGAGCAGTTCTTC
TRBJ2-5,TRBD1,TRBV19,NA,CASSQGQEAQYF,TGTGCCAGTAGTCAGGGACAGGAGGCCCAGTACTTC
TRBJ1-6,TRBD1,TRBV10-3,NA,CAIRQGDSPLHF,TGTGCCATCCGACAGGGAGACTCACCCCTCCACTTT
TRBJ2-2,NA,TRBV7-8,NA,CANQGAGELFF,TGTGCCAACCAAGGAGCCGGGGAGCTGTTTTTT
TRBJ2-7,NA,TRBV9,NA,CASSPDLAVPYEQYF,TGTGCCAGCAGCCCCGACTTAGCGGTTCCCTACGAGCAGTACTTC
TRBJ1-1,NA,TRBV5-6,NA,CASSRGHMNTEAFF,TGTGCCAGCAGCCGAGGGCACATGAACACTGAAGCTTTCTTT
TRBJ1-2,TRBD1,TRBV27,NA,CASQKTGGAYGYTF,TGTGCCAGCCAAAAAACAGGGGGCGCCTATGGCTACACCTTC
TRBJ2-7,TRBD2,TRBV19,NA,CASSHSGSPHEQYF,TGTGCCAGTAGCCATAGCGGGAGCCCCCACGAGCAGTACTTC
TRBJ2-3,TRBD2,TRBV5-1,few,CASSLTGGHVTDTQYF,TGCGCCAGCAGCTTGACGGGAGGGCATGTCACAGATACGCAGTATTTT
TRBJ2-1,TRBD2,TRBV5-1,NA,CASSSTSGDNEQFF,TGCGCCAGCAGTTCGACTAGCGGGGACAATGAGCAGTTCTTC
TRBJ2-2,TRBD1,TRBV6-5,NA,CASRSGGTGELFF,TGTGCCAGCAGGTCAGGGGGCACCGGGGAGCTGTTTTTT
TRBJ2-1,TRBD2,TRBV6-5,NA,CASSYSPGTRSNEQFF,TGTGCCAGCAGTTACTCCCCCGGGACTAGGAGCAATGAGCAGTTCTTC
TRBJ2-7,TRBD1,TRBV19,NA,CASSIPGQSSYEQYF,TGTGCCAGTAGTATACCGGGACAGAGCTCCTACGAGCAGTACTTC
TRBJ2-2,NA,TRBV5-4,once,CASSLAFGRGTGELFF,TGTGCCAGCAGCTTGGCCTTTGGGCGGGGCACCGGGGAGCTGTTTTTT
TRBJ2-3,NA,TRBV10-3,NA,CAISESRRGDTQYF,TGTGCCATCAGTGAGTCTAGACGGGGAGATACGCAGTATTTT
TRBJ1-5,NA,TRBV7-9,once,CASSLESGSNQPQHF,TGTGCCAGCAGCTTAGAATCAGGGAGCAATCAGCCCCAGCATTTT
TRBJ1-5,TRBD1,TRBV27,many,CASSRGTGSNQPQHF,TGTGCCAGCAGTCGCGGGACAGGGAGCAATCAGCCCCAGCATTTT
TRBJ2-3,NA,TRBV5-1,NA,CASSLEADTQYF,TGCGCCAGCAGCTTAGAGGCAGATACGCAGTATTTT